The 18 T cell receptor beta chains in this list originate from one sample, sequenced in a study of T-cell reconstitution after alpha-beta-depleted transplantation in children. Unique molecular identifiers featured in how the TCRbeta library was prepared. One entry per CDR3 protein, called by TCRdb with MiXCR from the PCR reads. Of some 490,000 distinct CDR3 sequences listed, 9.5% to 15% were seen once; the top ten hold less than 6.5%. Sequencing used PBMCs from the stem cell graft donor, obtained from the stem cell graft. The receptors originated from a human donor who donated a stem cell graft to a child with combined immunodeficiency.

The chain is built from TRBV6-2 or TRBV6-3 and TRBJ1-5; D is undetermined. V shed 2 bases and J shed 0 bases, with 14 bases lying between them. This CDR3 is built from 17 residues. Germline V CDR1 and CDR2: MNHEY, SVGEGT. The CDR3 is CASSYDPARYSNQPQHF. The DNA of the CDR3 is TGTGCCAGCAGTTACGATCCCGCAAGGTATAGCAATCAGCCCCAGCATTTT.

The chain is built from TRBV27 and TRBJ1-6, with 7 bases identical to TRBD1. Looked up from germline, CDR1 is MNHEY and CDR2 is SMNVEV (reference sequence). The CDR3 covers 15 residues. The J segment lost 7 bases and the V segment lost 11 bases, leaving 14 bases of the junction unmatched. The DNA of the CDR3 is TGTGCCGCCAGCAGGGGAGGGACAGCCAATTCACCCCTCCACTTT. Protein: CAASRGGTANSPLHF.

This clonotype was observed at least ten times. As DNA, the CDR3 is TGTGCCAGCAGCTTAGTTGGGGCCAACGTCCTGACTTTC. This encodes CASSLVGANVLTF. The rearrangement joins TRBV7-9 to TRBJ2-6; D ambiguous. Between the trimmed V and J ends, which lost 1 base and 3 bases, there was a span of 1 base. The CDR3 extends over 13 amino acids. Germline V gene sequence: CDR1 SEHNR, CDR2 FQNEAQ (reference sequence).

This clonotype was recorded at least ten times. Sequence at one end of the junction differs from germline and may be a read error. The chain couples TRBV15 to TRBJ2-1; 8 bases line up with TRBD2. This CDR3 is 16 amino acids long. Germline V lookup: CDR1 LNHNV, CDR2 YYDKDF (reference sequence). CDR3 in amino acids: CATSRDLAGSYNEQFF. For the CDR3, the DNA is TGTGCCACCAGTAGAGATCTAGCGGGCTCCTACAATGAGCAGTTCTTC.

The J gene is TRBJ1-3, the V gene TRBV25-1; D may be TRBD1 (6 bases). V lost 1 base and J 2 bases, leaving 12 bases between the germline ends. The CDR3 has 16 amino acids. CDR1 MGHDK and CDR2 SYGVNS come from the germline V gene. In DNA, the CDR3 is TGTGCCAGCAGTGAATGGGGAAGGGGGACTGGAAACACCATATATTTT. The encoded protein is CASSEWGRGTGNTIYF.

This clonotype occurred a few times. The V gene is TRBV24-1, the J gene TRBJ2-1; possible D gene TRBD1, 6 bases. This CDR3 is built from 13 residues. Germline CDR1 reads KGHDR; CDR2 reads SFDVKD. The germline V and J ends were trimmed by 4 bases and 8 bases, with 11 bases remaining between them. CDR3 amino acids: CATSDSHRDEQFF. CDR3 nucleotide sequence: TGTGCCACCAGTGACTCCCACAGGGATGAGCAGTTCTTC.

The CDR3 loop is CASSLQGSHSNQPQHF. The CDR3 bases are TGTGCCAGCAGCCTACAGGGGTCTCATAGCAATCAGCCCCAGCATTTT. The chain is built from TRBV4-2 and TRBJ1-5, with 7 bases identical to TRBD1. V lost 4 bases to trimming and J lost 0 bases; unmatched junction nucleotides: 6. Looked up from germline, CDR1 is LGHNA and CDR2 is YNFKEQ. The CDR3 is 16 residues long.

This clonotype has more than one count but fewer than ten. The rearrangement joins TRBV5-1 to TRBJ2-7; a possible D gene is TRBD1 (8 bases). Trimming shortened V by 5 bases and J by 3 bases, and 15 bases separated the two germline ends. CDR1 is SGHRS and CDR2 is YFSETQ in the germline V gene. The CDR3 is 14 amino acids. The CDR3 sequence: CASRGGTGLYEQYF. The CDR3 nucleotides are TGCGCCAGCAGGGGAGGGACAGGCCTCTACGAGCAGTACTTC. Full variable domain (missing parts from reference TRBV5-1 and TRBJ2-7): KAGVTQTPRYLIKTRGQQVTLSCSPISGHRSVSWYQQTPGQGLQFLFEYFSETQRNKGNFPGRFSGRQFSNSRSEMNVSTLELGDSALYLCASRGGTGLYEQYFGPGTRLTVT.

This clonotype was seen more than once but under ten times. The chain carries TRBV5-1 and TRBJ2-6; 10 bases match TRBD1. CDR3 length equals 18 residues. Per germline, CDR1 SGHRS and CDR2 YFSETQ. The ends lost 5 bases at V and 0 bases at J; junction bases unmatched: 8. The CDR3 DNA is TGCGCCAGCAGTTCCTCGGGACAGGGGAGCTCTGGGGCCAACGTCCTGACTTTC. Its protein product is CASSSSGQGSSGANVLTF.

The chain employs TRBV5-1 and TRBJ1-1; tentatively, D is TRBD1 (6 bases). Germline V gene lookup returns CDR1 SGHRS and CDR2 YFSETQ. Trimming pared 4 bases from V and 3 bases from J, leaving 16 bases between. The CDR3 is made up of 15 amino acids. This CDR3 reads CASSAQQGWDTEAFF. CDR3 coding DNA: TGCGCCAGCAGCGCCCAACAGGGTTGGGACACTGAAGCTTTCTTT.

This rearrangement joins TRBV10-3 to TRBJ1-2; 7 nucleotides agree with TRBD1. Per the germline V gene, CDR1 is ENHRY and CDR2 is SYGVKD. The CDR3 runs 13 residues. J was trimmed by 3 bases and V by 7 bases; bases with no gene match: 5. The CDR3 region has the DNA TGTGCCATCACTGAAACAGGGGACTATGGCTACACCTTC. Amino acid sequence: CAITETGDYGYTF.

This clonotype was detected a few times. The chain links TRBV20-1 to TRBJ2-1; D might be TRBD2 (5 bases). The germline V gene encodes CDR1 DFQATT and CDR2 SNEGSKA (reference sequence). The CDR3 has 11 residues. The CDR3 DNA follows: TGCAGCCTTGTGGCGGGCAATGAGCAGTTCTTC. Amino acid sequence: CSLVAGNEQFF.

This clonotype showed up many times. This rearrangement joins TRBV18 to TRBJ1-1, with 9 positions matching TRBD1. Per the germline V gene, CDR1 is KGHSH and CDR2 is LQKENI. The trim removed 5 bases at V and 2 bases at J, leaving 6 bases unmatched. This CDR3 comprises 15 residues. CDR3 protein: CASSGGTGFNTEAFF. In DNA, the CDR3 is TGTGCCAGCTCAGGCGGGACAGGGTTTAACACTGAAGCTTTCTTT.

This clonotype was picked up many times. The chain combines TRBV15 with TRBJ1-2; 7 positions agree with TRBD1. V lost 2 bases, J lost 4 bases, and 4 bases stayed unmatched. The CDR3 totals 14 residues. The V gene's germline CDR1 is LNHNV and CDR2 YYDKDF (reference sequence). The CDR3 sequence is CATSRTGEPYGYTF. In DNA, the CDR3 is TGTGCCACCAGCAGAACAGGGGAACCCTATGGCTACACCTTC. Full variable domain (missing parts from reference TRBV15 and TRBJ1-2): DAMVIQNPRYQVTQFGKPVTLSCSQTLNHNVMYWYQQKSSQAPKLLFHYYDKDFNNEADTPDNFQSRRPNTSFCFLDIRSPGLGDTAMYLCATSRTGEPYGYTFGSGTRLTVV.

This clonotype was counted many times. The chain employs TRBV9 and TRBJ2-5; 14 bases are a match to TRBD2. This CDR3 spans 16 amino acids. Germline CDR1 is SGDLS and CDR2 is YYNGEE. The V segment lost 3 bases and the J segment 5 bases; nucleotides outside the gene matches: 6. The CDR3, as DNA: TGTGCCAGCAGCGATGGGGGACTAGCGGGGGAGGAGACCCAGTACTTC. It is translated as CASSDGGLAGEETQYF.

The sample holds a few counts of this clonotype. The chain employs TRBV5-5 and TRBJ2-5; D possibly matches TRBD1 or TRBD2 (5 bases each). There are 16 residues in the CDR3. V was shortened by 4 bases and J by 2 bases, with 18 bases between the two germline ends. CDR1 and CDR2 from the germline V gene are SGHKS and YYEKEE (reference sequence). The CDR3 coding sequence is TGTGCCAGCAGCCTGATCCCGGGACGGAAGCAAGAGACCCAGTACTTC. Encoded protein: CASSLIPGRKQETQYF.

This clonotype appeared many times. V is TRBV15 and J is TRBJ2-5, with 7 bases matching TRBD1. This CDR3 region has 15 residues. V was clipped by 5 bases and J by 4 bases; unmatched bases: 10. Germline loops: CDR1 LNHNV, CDR2 YYDKDF (reference sequence). In nucleotides, the CDR3 is TGTGCCACCAGCTCACCCGACAGGGTAGTAGAGACCCAGTACTTC. It encodes CATSSPDRVVETQYF. Looking up the rest from reference TRBV15 and TRBJ2-5 gives the full variable domain: DAMVIQNPRYQVTQFGKPVTLSCSQTLNHNVMYWYQQKSSQAPKLLFHYYDKDFNNEADTPDNFQSRRPNTSFCFLDIRSPGLGDTAMYLCATSSPDRVVETQYFGPGTRLLVL.

The V gene is TRBV12-3 or TRBV12-4, the J gene TRBJ1-2, with TRBD1 identical over 9 bases. J lost 4 bases, V lost 5 bases, and 8 bases had no gene match. The CDR3 totals 15 residues. The DNA of the CDR3 is TGTGCCAGCAGTGCTACCGGGACAGGGCGCTATGGCTACACCTTC. It yields the protein CASSATGTGRYGYTF.